The next 23 T cell receptor beta chains were all read from a single sample in a study of human T cells and chemical hapten exposure. TCRdb analysed the RACE reads with MiXCR anew, one entry per CDR3 protein. The repertoire holds fewer than 45,000 distinct CDR3 sequences, with approximately 12% as singletons. Time point: pre-sensitization, week 0. Described treatment: therapeutic diphenylcyclopropenone sensitization with weekly scalp DPC. Total RNA was isolated from whole blood that had not been fractionated. Source: whole blood, taken in connection with sensitization to the hapten diphenylcyclopropenone (DPC). These receptors all come from a woman aged 40 to 49 with alopecia areata. Some clones in this sample may be carry-over from other donors' samples.

V gene TRBV5-1 combines with J gene TRBJ2-1; D call uncertain. The CDR3 sequence is 12 residues long. V was pared by 3 bases and J by 3 bases, with 4 bases between. CDR1 is SGHRS, CDR2 YFSETQ, per germline. This CDR3 reads CASSSVYNEQFF. The CDR3 bases are TGCGCCAGCAGCTCAGTCTACAATGAGCAGTTCTTC.

This clonotype appeared many times. V and J are TRBV3-1 and TRBJ1-1; D gene ambiguous. V lost 1 base, J lost 1 base, and 7 bases lay in between. The V gene's germline CDR1 is LGHDT and CDR2 YNNKEL (reference sequence). This CDR3 is 14 amino acids long. CDR3 in amino acids: CASSQASGNTEAFF. The CDR3 coding sequence is TGTGCCAGCAGCCAAGCTTCCGGGAACACTGAAGCTTTCTTT. Full variable domain (outside the CDR3, taken from reference TRBV3-1 and TRBJ1-1): DTAVSQTPKYLVTQMGNDKSIKCEQNLGHDTMYWYKQDSKKFLKIMFSYNNKELIINETVPNRFSPKSPDKAHLNLHINSLELGDSAVYFCASSQASGNTEAFFGQGTRLTVV.

The genes are TRBV28 and TRBJ1-2; D is unresolved. The V and J ends lost 5 bases and 6 bases respectively, with 10 bases between them. This CDR3 is 12 amino acids long. The germline gives CDR1 MDHEN, CDR2 SYDVKM. CDR3 residues: CASSPPTNGYTF. CDR3 nucleotide sequence: TGTGCCAGCAGTCCCCCCACCAATGGCTACACCTTC.

This clonotype occurred many times. This chain links TRBV6-5 with TRBJ2-7; D is ambiguous. Germline assignment: CDR1 MNHEY and CDR2 SVGAGI. There are 14 residues in the CDR3. Trimming cost V 8 bases and J 1 base, with 15 bases left between them. CDR3 loop: CASSTPGTSYEQYF. For the CDR3, the DNA is TGTGCCAGCTCTACTCCTGGAACATCCTACGAGCAGTACTTC.

This chain joins TRBV12-3 or TRBV12-4 and TRBJ2-2; D gene unclear. Trimming removed 7 bases at V and 1 base at J, with 7 bases between. The CDR3 sequence is 13 residues long. DNA of the CDR3: TGTGCCAGCAACCACAGGAACACCGGGGAGCTGTTTTTT. Translation gives CASNHRNTGELFF.

There are many counts of this clonotype. The chain employs TRBV4-3 and TRBJ2-5; TRBD1 matches at 9 bases. Per germline, CDR1 LGHNA and CDR2 YSLEER. This CDR3 has 13 residues. V lost 10 bases, J lost 5 bases, and 8 bases stayed unmatched. CDR3 DNA sequence: TGCGCCATCCTGTGGACAGGGGAGGAGACCCAGTACTTC. Its translation: CAILWTGEETQYF.

This chain connects TRBV12-3 or TRBV12-4 to TRBJ2-5; TRBD2 aligns across 10 bases. The CDR3 covers 16 residues. V shed 3 bases, J shed 3 bases, and the junction held 7 bases outside the gene matches. The CDR3: CASSFASGRGEETQYF. The CDR3 DNA is TGTGCCAGCAGTTTCGCTAGCGGGAGAGGAGAAGAGACCCAGTACTTC.

This chain connects TRBV28 to TRBJ1-1, with a weak D call TRBD1 (5 bases). This CDR3 has 13 residues. In germline, CDR1 is MDHEN, CDR2 SYDVKM. Trimming pared 6 bases from V and 1 base from J, leaving 9 bases between. For the CDR3, the DNA is TGTGCCAGCAGGCTACAGGAGAACACTGAAGCTTTCTTT. It encodes CASRLQENTEAFF.

This clonotype was counted at least ten times. The chain couples TRBV20-1 to TRBJ2-5; tentatively, D is TRBD2 (5 bases). V was clipped by 5 bases and J by 5 bases, with 15 bases between them. This CDR3 region has 13 residues. Germline V gives CDR1 DFQATT, CDR2 SNEGSKA (reference sequence). CDR3: CSAHLPGEETQYF. CDR3 nucleotide sequence: TGCAGTGCTCATCTTCCCGGGGAGGAGACCCAGTACTTC.

The sample holds many counts of this clonotype. The CDR3 reads CSVVGTGYGYTF. The CDR3, as DNA: TGCAGCGTTGTCGGGACAGGCTATGGCTACACCTTC. This chain connects TRBV29-1 to TRBJ1-2; 8 positions match TRBD1. Germline V lookup: CDR1 SQVTM, CDR2 ANQGSEA. The CDR3 has 12 amino acids. J lost 4 bases, V lost 4 bases, and 2 bases had no gene match.

This clonotype was recorded at least ten times. The CDR3 DNA sequence: TGTGCCAGCAGGCTCCAGGGTCGGGGAGCCGGGGAGCTGTTTTTT. This encodes CASRLQGRGAGELFF. V and J are TRBV2 and TRBJ2-2; the D gene could be TRBD1 or TRBD2 (5 bases each). This CDR3 contains 15 residues. V lost 6 bases, J lost 6 bases, and 17 bases lay in between. Per the germline V gene, CDR1 is SNHLY and CDR2 is FYNNEI.

The chain uses TRBV2 and TRBJ1-2; the D gene is possibly TRBD1 (5 bases). Trimming stripped 8 bases from V and 8 bases from J, with 15 bases between. Germline lookup yields CDR1 SNHLY and CDR2 FYNNEI. The CDR3 consists of 12 residues. In nucleotides, the CDR3 is TGTGCCAGCCTCCCCCGGGGGAAAGGCTACACCTTC. Residues: CASLPRGKGYTF. Supplemented by reference TRBV2 and TRBJ1-2, the full variable domain reads EPEVTQTPSHQVTQMGQEVILRCVPISNHLYFYWYRQILGQKVEFLVSFYNNEISEKSEIFDDQFSVERPDGSNFTLKIRSTKLEDSAMYFCASLPRGKGYTFGSGTRLTVV.

The chain links TRBV7-9 to TRBJ1-5; D gene ambiguous. The CDR3 consists of 12 residues. CDR1 is SEHNR and CDR2 is FQNEAQ in the germline V gene (reference sequence). Trimming removed 5 bases from V and 6 bases from J, with 8 bases in between. The CDR3 DNA reads TGTGCCAGCAGCACAGAGGGTCAGCCCCAGCATTTT. Residues: CASSTEGQPQHF.

This clonotype was seen more than once but under ten times. The V call is TRBV6-6, the J call TRBJ2-7; 7 nucleotides agree with TRBD1. The length of the CDR3 is 15 residues. Germline V gives CDR1 MNHNY, CDR2 SVGAGI (reference sequence). V dropped 2 bases and J dropped 5; count of bases not matched to a gene: 9. CDR3 amino acids: CASSYPGQISHEQYF. CDR3 nucleotide sequence: TGTGCCAGCAGTTACCCGGGACAGATAAGCCACGAGCAGTACTTC.

Only a few counts were recorded for this clonotype. The CDR3 loop reads CASSPPGVGGRTQYF. Written as DNA, the CDR3 is TGTGCCAGCAGCCCCCCGGGGGTGGGAGGTCGGACCCAGTACTTC. The rearrangement joins TRBV28 to TRBJ2-5, with a tentative D call TRBD2 (6 bases). The germline CDR1 and CDR2 sequences are MDHEN and SYDVKM. V lost 6 bases and J 7 bases, leaving 21 bases between the germline ends. There are 15 residues in the CDR3.

The chain links TRBV6-6 to TRBJ2-1; no clear D. The CDR3 is 12 amino acids. V lost 6 bases, J lost 6 bases, and 9 bases lay in between. Germline assignment: CDR1 MNHNY and CDR2 SVGAGI (reference sequence). The DNA of the CDR3 is TGTGCCAGCAGCCATACAAGCAATGAGCAGTTCTTC. As protein: CASSHTSNEQFF.

The chain is built from TRBV29-1 and TRBJ1-4; 7 bases agree with TRBD1. CDR3 size: 13 residues. Germline V lookup: CDR1 SQVTM, CDR2 ANQGSEA. With 4 bases clipped from V and 8 bases from J, the junction kept 7 bases outside the gene matches. The CDR3: CSVGRDSREKLFF. The CDR3 DNA is TGCAGCGTTGGCCGGGACAGTCGGGAAAAACTGTTTTTT.

This clonotype has at least ten counts. The chain is built from TRBV10-3 and TRBJ1-5; D gene uncertain. Trimming pared 6 bases from V and 6 bases from J, leaving 15 bases between. The CDR3 contains 14 residues. From germline, CDR1 is ENHRY and CDR2 SYGVKD. The CDR3 DNA reads as TGTGCCATCAGGGGAGTGCAGGCTGGTCAGCCCCAGCATTTT. Amino acid sequence: CAIRGVQAGQPQHF.

This clonotype was picked up many times. The chain links TRBV7-9 to TRBJ2-1, with D maybe TRBD2 (6 bases). The CDR3 runs 14 residues. Germline assignment: CDR1 SEHNR and CDR2 FQNEAQ (reference sequence). V was cut by 6 bases and J by 0 bases, with 9 bases left in between. CDR3 coding DNA: TGTGCCAGCAGGGAGGGGAGCTCCTACAATGAGCAGTTCTTC. Translating it yields CASREGSSYNEQFF.

V and J are TRBV7-2 and TRBJ1-2; D remains ambiguous. Germline lookup yields CDR1 SGHTA and CDR2 FQGNSA. Trimming took 3 bases from V and 1 from J, leaving 9 bases between them. The CDR3 runs 14 residues. In DNA form, the CDR3 reads TGTGCCAGCAGCTTCTTCATGGATAACTATGGCTACACCTTC. It is translated as CASSFFMDNYGYTF.

This clonotype occurred a few times. As DNA, the CDR3 is TGTGCCAGCAAATCCGCTGAGGGGGGTCCGTTCTTC. Translated: CASKSAEGGPFF. V gene TRBV9 combines with J gene TRBJ2-1; the D gene could be TRBD1 or TRBD2 (6 bases each). V gave up 6 bases and J gave up 15 bases, with 19 bases separating them. Germline-derived CDR1 and CDR2 are SGDLS and YYNGEE. The CDR3 is 12 amino acids.

This clonotype has a count of ten or more. This rearrangement joins TRBV7-6 to TRBJ1-6, with D maybe TRBD1 (6 bases). The germline gives CDR1 SGHVS, CDR2 FNYEAQ. Trimming shortened V by 3 bases and J by 9 bases, and 18 bases separated the two germline ends. The CDR3 totals 16 residues. The CDR3 nucleotides are TGTGCCAGCAGCTTCCCAGGGGCGGAGGTTGGTTCACCCCTCCACTTT. The encoded protein is CASSFPGAEVGSPLHF.

This clonotype was seen a few times. This rearrangement joins TRBV28 to TRBJ2-7; 7 bases map to TRBD1. The CDR3 runs 12 residues. V was clipped by 4 bases and J by 6 bases; unmatched bases: 3. Germline CDR1 reads MDHEN; CDR2 reads SYDVKM. In nucleotides, the CDR3 is TGTGCCAGCAGTTATACAGGGGTCGAGCAGTACTTC. It translates to CASSYTGVEQYF. Together with reference TRBV28 and TRBJ2-7, the CDR3 gives the full variable domain: DVKVTQSSRYLVKRTGEKVFLECVQDMDHENMFWYRQDPGLGLRLIYFSYDVKMKEKGDIPEGYSVSREKKERFSLILESASTNQTSMYLCASSYTGVEQYFGPGTRLTVT.